This T cell receptor (beta chain) was observed in a study of blood T cell repertoires in COVID-19. For the study at large: Italy, Spain and the United States were the sources of the convalescent and acute COVID-19 samples. In each case, the material was cDNA or gDNA derived from T cells, B-cell-depleted T cells, or PBMCs.

Clones were read by immunoSEQ multiplex PCR, and TCRdb kept only the in-frame ones, dropping some. The repertoire holds roughly 380,000 clones, with roughly 90% as singletons. Germline V gene sequence: CDR1 WSHSY, CDR2 SAAADI. The CDR3 spans 14 residues. Deletions cut 5 bases from V and 1 base from J, with 9 bases between. The TCR was taken from a woman in her thirties who had been exposed to COVID-19. The chain uses TRBV10-2 and TRBJ1-5; D is undetermined. Sequenced: PBMCs or T cells enriched from blood (not recorded which). The CDR3 region is CASSPDWSNQPQHF. CDR3 bases: TGCGCCAGCAGTCCTGACTGGAGCAATCAGCCCCAGCATTTT.